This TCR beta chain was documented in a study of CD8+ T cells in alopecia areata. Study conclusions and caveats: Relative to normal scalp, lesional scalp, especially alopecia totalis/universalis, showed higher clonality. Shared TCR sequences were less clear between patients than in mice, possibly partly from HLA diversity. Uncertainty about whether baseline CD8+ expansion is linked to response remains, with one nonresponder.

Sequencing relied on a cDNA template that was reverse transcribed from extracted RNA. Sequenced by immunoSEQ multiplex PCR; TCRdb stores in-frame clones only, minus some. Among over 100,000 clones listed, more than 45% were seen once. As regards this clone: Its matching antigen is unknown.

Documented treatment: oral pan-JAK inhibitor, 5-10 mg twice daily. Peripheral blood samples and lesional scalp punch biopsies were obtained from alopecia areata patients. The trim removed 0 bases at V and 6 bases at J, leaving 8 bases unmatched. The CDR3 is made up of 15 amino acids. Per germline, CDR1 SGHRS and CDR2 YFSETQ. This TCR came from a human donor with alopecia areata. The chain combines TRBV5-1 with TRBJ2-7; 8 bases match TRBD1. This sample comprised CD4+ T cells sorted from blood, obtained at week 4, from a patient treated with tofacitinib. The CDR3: CASSLAGTGGLEQYF. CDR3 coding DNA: TGCGCCAGCAGCTTGGCAGGGACAGGAGGTCTCGAGCAGTACTTC.